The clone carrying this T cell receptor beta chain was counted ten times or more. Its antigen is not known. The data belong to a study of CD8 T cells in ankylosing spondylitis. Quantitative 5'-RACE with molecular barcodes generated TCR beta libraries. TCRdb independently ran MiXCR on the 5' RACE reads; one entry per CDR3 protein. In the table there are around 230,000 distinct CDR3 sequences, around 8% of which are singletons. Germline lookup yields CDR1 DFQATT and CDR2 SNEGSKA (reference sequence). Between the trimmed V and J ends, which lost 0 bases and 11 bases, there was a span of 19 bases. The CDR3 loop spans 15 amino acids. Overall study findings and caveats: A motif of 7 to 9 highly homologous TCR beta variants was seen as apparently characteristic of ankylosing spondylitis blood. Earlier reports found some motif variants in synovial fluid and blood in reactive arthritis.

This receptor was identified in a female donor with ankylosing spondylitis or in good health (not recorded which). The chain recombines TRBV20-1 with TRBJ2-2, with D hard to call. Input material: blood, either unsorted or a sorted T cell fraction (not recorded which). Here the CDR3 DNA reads TGCAGTGCTAGAGATGTGGCTGGACCGCCCGACGAGCTGTTTTTT. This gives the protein CSARDVAGPPDELFF.